These T cell receptor beta chains were read from a single sample in a study of CD8 T cells in Susac syndrome. Using its own MiXCR run on the immunoSEQ multiplex PCR reads, TCRdb lists one record per CDR3 protein. The sample shows some 200,000 distinct CDR3 sequences, around 96% of them seen only once. Source material: CD4+ T cells from PBMCs. The source of these receptors is a human donor with multiple sclerosis. Each CDR3 is given with its conserved first and last residue. Fields, in order: V gene, clone size, D gene, J gene, CDR3 protein. The D gene is left open where the match is weak. Only some rows state a clone size, as once, few, many or a class for expanded clones.

V gene: TRBV27; clone size: .; D gene: TRBD2; J gene: TRBJ2-1; CDR3 protein: CASRPGLALYNEQFF
V gene: TRBV20-1; clone size: .; D gene: .; J gene: TRBJ2-5; CDR3 protein: CSARGAHSPETQYF
V gene: TRBV5-1; clone size: .; D gene: .; J gene: TRBJ2-1; CDR3 protein: CATRKQGPDEQFF
V gene: TRBV7-9; clone size: .; D gene: TRBD1; J gene: TRBJ2-1; CDR3 protein: CATPGQGYNEQFF
V gene: TRBV4-2; clone size: .; D gene: TRBD2; J gene: TRBJ2-1; CDR3 protein: CASSQEVSLAGGLNKDEQFF
V gene: TRBV7-2; clone size: once; D gene: .; J gene: TRBJ1-6; CDR3 protein: CASSRTRDLHF
V gene: TRBV6-2/TRBV6-3; clone size: .; D gene: .; J gene: TRBJ1-1; CDR3 protein: CASSYRVRTEAFF
V gene: TRBV7-2; clone size: .; D gene: TRBD2; J gene: TRBJ2-1; CDR3 protein: CASSLGLRYEQFF
V gene: TRBV12-3/TRBV12-4; clone size: once; D gene: .; J gene: TRBJ1-5; CDR3 protein: CASSLALGVGNQPQHF
V gene: TRBV6-5; clone size: .; D gene: TRBD2; J gene: TRBJ2-7; CDR3 protein: CASRNLAGDEQYF
V gene: TRBV12-3/TRBV12-4; clone size: .; D gene: TRBD1; J gene: TRBJ2-1; CDR3 protein: CATKGGGSYNEQFF
V gene: TRBV7-2; clone size: once; D gene: .; J gene: TRBJ2-6; CDR3 protein: CASLPTNSGANVLTF
V gene: TRBV5-1; clone size: .; D gene: .; J gene: TRBJ2-7; CDR3 protein: CASSFGGDEQYF
V gene: TRBV6-5; clone size: once; D gene: .; J gene: TRBJ2-6; CDR3 protein: CASSYSTGANVLTF
V gene: TRBV29-1; clone size: .; D gene: TRBD2; J gene: TRBJ2-2; CDR3 protein: CSVPGLANTGELFF
V gene: TRBV11-1; clone size: .; D gene: TRBD2; J gene: TRBJ2-1; CDR3 protein: CASSFPVAGGLNEQFF
V gene: TRBV7-9; clone size: .; D gene: .; J gene: TRBJ1-5; CDR3 protein: CASSLSTSHSNQPQHF
V gene: TRBV4-2; clone size: .; D gene: TRBD2; J gene: TRBJ2-7; CDR3 protein: CASSQVSSGGHIYEQYF
V gene: TRBV9; clone size: .; D gene: TRBD2; J gene: TRBJ2-1; CDR3 protein: CASSGRLAGERIF
V gene: TRBV25-1; clone size: .; D gene: .; J gene: TRBJ2-5; CDR3 protein: CASSENQGWQETQYF
V gene: TRBV3-1; clone size: .; D gene: .; J gene: TRBJ2-3; CDR3 protein: CASSQGFRPSDTQYF
V gene: TRBV7-7; clone size: .; D gene: .; J gene: TRBJ2-1; CDR3 protein: CASTDPNEQFF
V gene: TRBV7-3; clone size: .; D gene: .; J gene: TRBJ2-6; CDR3 protein: CASSLTAPGTGANVLTF
V gene: TRBV12-3/TRBV12-4; clone size: .; D gene: TRBD1; J gene: TRBJ2-3; CDR3 protein: CASSRGQQPRTDTQYF
V gene: TRBV20-1; clone size: once; D gene: TRBD2; J gene: TRBJ2-1; CDR3 protein: CSAPPLSGKYNEQFF
V gene: TRBV20-1; clone size: .; D gene: .; J gene: TRBJ2-5; CDR3 protein: CSARLGAPETQYF
V gene: TRBV27; clone size: .; D gene: .; J gene: TRBJ1-1; CDR3 protein: CASSLTWRSRDEAFF
V gene: TRBV11-2; clone size: .; D gene: TRBD1; J gene: TRBJ1-1; CDR3 protein: CASTRDRVNTEAFF
V gene: TRBV11-2; clone size: .; D gene: .; J gene: TRBJ2-1; CDR3 protein: CASSTRQDRSYNEQFF